This entry concerns a single T cell receptor (beta chain). This sample includes further DNA sequences coding for the same CDR3. This entry belongs to a study of shared clonotypes between healthy human individuals. CDR3 length: 11 amino acids. Trimming pared 6 bases from V and 7 bases from J, leaving 10 bases between. CDR1 MNHEY and CDR2 SVGAGI come from the germline V gene. Sequenced by immunoSEQ multiplex PCR; TCRdb stores in-frame clones only, minus some. The sample has about 1 million clones, around 76% seen once. The material sequenced was memory CD4+ T cells sorted from blood. Subset: CD45RA-negative fraction. The chain employs TRBV6-5 and TRBJ2-7; D is ambiguous. This TCR was recovered from a man aged 18 to 29 in good health. The DNA of the CDR3 is TGTGCCAGCAGCAGCCTCGGAGAGCAGTACTTC. Translating gives CASSSLGEQYF.